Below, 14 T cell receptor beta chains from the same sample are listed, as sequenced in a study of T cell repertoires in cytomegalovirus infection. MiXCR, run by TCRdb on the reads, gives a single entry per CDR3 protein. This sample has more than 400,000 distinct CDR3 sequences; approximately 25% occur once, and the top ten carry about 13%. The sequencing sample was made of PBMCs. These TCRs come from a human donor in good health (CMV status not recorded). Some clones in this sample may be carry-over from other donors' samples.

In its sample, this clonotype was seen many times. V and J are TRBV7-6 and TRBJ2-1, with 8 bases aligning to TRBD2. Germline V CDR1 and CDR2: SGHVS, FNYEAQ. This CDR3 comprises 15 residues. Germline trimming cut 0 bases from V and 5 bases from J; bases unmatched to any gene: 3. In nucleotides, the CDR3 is TGTGCCAGCAGCTTAGCCGGGAGGGACGACAATGAGCAGTTCTTC. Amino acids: CASSLAGRDDNEQFF.

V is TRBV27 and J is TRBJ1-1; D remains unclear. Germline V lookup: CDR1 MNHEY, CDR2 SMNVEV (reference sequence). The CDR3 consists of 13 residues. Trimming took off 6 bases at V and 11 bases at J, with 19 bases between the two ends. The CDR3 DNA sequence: TGTGCCAGCAGGACAAATGCGGGGTCCGACGCTTTCTTT. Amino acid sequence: CASRTNAGSDAFF.

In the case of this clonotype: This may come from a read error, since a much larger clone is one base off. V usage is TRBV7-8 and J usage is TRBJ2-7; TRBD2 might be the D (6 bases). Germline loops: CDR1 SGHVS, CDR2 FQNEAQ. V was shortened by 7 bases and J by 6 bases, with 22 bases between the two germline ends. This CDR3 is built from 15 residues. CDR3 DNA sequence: TGTGCCAGCACCCCCCTGCAGGGACTTCGTGTCGAGCAGTACGTC. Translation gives CASTPLQGLRVEQYV.

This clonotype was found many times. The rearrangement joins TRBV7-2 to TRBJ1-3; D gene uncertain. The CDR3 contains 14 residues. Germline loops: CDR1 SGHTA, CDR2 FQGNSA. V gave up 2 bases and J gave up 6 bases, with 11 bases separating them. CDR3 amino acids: CASSLSELENTIYF. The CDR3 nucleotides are TGTGCCAGCAGCTTATCGGAGCTGGAAAACACCATATATTTT.

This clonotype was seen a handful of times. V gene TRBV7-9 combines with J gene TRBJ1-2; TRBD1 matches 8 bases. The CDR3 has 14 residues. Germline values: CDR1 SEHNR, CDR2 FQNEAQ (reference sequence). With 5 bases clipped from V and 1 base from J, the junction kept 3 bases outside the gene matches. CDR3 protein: CASSRQGINYGYTF. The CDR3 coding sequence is TGTGCCAGCAGCCGACAGGGGATTAACTATGGCTACACCTTC.

The CDR3 here is CASSAAGWGTDTQYF. The CDR3 DNA sequence: TGTGCCAGCAGTGCAGCGGGATGGGGCACAGATACGCAGTATTTT. The V call is TRBV2, the J call TRBJ2-3; 7 positions agree with TRBD2. The germline V gene has CDR1 SNHLY and CDR2 FYNNEI. The CDR3 runs 15 residues. J gave up 1 base and V 4 bases, and 5 bases lay outside the gene matches.

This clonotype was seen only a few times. The chain's CDR3 is CASNDRARGEKLFF. CDR3 nucleotide sequence: TGTGCCAGCAACGACAGGGCGCGAGGTGAAAAACTGTTTTTT. This sequence joins TRBV6-2 or TRBV6-3 and TRBJ1-4; TRBD1 agrees at 7 bases. After removal of 7 bases from V and 7 bases from J, the junction contained 9 bases not matched to a gene. Germline V gene sequence: CDR1 MNHEY, CDR2 SVGEGT. This CDR3 has 14 amino acids.

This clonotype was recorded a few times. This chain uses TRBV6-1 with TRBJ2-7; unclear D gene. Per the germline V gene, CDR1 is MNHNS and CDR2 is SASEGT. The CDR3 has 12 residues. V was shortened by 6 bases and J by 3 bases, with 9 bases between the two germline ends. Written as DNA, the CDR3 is TGTGCCAGCAGGAGCATGCGCTACGAGCAGTACTTC. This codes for CASRSMRYEQYF.

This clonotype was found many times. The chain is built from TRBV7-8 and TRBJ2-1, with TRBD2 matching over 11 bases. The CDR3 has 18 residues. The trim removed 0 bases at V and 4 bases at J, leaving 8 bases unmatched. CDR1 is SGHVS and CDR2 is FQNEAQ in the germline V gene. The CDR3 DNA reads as TGTGCCAGCAGCTTAGCCCGGGTTCTAGCGGGAGGATACAATGAGCAGTTCTTC. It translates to CASSLARVLAGGYNEQFF.

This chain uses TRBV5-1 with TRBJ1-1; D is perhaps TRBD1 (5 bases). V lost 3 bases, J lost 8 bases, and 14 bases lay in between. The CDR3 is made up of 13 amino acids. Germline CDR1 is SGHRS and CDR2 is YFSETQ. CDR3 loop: CASSSQMGREAFF. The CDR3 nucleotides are TGCGCCAGCAGCTCCCAAATGGGACGGGAAGCTTTCTTT.

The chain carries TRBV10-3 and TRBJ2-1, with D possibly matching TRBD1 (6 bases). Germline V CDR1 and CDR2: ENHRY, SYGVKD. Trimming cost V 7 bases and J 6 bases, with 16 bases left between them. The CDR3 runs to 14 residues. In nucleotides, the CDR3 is TGTGCCATCAAAAGACTCGACAGGCTCAATGAGCAGTTCTTC. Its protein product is CAIKRLDRLNEQFF.

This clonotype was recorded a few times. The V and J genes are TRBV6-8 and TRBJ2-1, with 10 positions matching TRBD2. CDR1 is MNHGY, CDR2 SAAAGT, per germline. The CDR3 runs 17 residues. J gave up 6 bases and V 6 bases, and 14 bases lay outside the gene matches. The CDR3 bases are TGTGCCAGCAGCCCTGTCACCGGACTAGCGGCATCCAATGAGCAGTTCTTC. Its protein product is CASSPVTGLAASNEQFF.

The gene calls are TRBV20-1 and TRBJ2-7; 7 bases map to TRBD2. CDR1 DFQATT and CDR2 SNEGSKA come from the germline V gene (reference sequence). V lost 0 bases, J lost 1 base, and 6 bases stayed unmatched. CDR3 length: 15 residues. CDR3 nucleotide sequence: TGCAGTGCTAGAGATGGGTCTAGCGGATCCTACGAGCAGTACTTC. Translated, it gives CSARDGSSGSYEQYF.

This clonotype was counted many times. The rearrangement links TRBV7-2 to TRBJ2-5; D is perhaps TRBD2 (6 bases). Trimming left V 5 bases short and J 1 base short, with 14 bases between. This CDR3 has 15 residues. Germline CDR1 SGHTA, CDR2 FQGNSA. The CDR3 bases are TGTGCCAGCAGCATTCAGCGGGCACTCCAAGAGACCCAGTACTTC. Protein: CASSIQRALQETQYF.